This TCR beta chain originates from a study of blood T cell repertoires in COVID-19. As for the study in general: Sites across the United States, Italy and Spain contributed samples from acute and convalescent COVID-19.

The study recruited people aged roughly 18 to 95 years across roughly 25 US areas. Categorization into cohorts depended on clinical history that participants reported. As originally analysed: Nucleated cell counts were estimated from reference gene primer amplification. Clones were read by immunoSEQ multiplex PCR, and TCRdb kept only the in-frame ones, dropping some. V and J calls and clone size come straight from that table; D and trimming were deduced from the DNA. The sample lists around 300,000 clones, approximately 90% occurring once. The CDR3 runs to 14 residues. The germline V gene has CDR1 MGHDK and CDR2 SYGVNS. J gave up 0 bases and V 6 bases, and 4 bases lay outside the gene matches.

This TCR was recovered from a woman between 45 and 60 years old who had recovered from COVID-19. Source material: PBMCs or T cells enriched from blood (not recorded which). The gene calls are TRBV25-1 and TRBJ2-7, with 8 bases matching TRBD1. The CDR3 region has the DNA TGTGCCAGCAGGGACGGACAGGGCTCCTACGAGCAGTACTTC. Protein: CASRDGQGSYEQYF.